The clone carrying this T cell receptor beta chain was seen only once. Its cognate antigen is unknown. Germline-derived CDR1 and CDR2 are GTSNPN and SVGIG (reference sequence). This CDR3 comprises 14 residues. The V end lost 2 bases, the J end lost 4 bases, and 12 bases lay between the germline ends. This record belongs to a study of T cell repertoires in ileal Crohn's disease. Study-wide background: Every patient was operated on for stricturing (roughly 61%) or penetrating (around 40%) complications.

Documented time point: neoterminal ileum biopsy at postoperative endoscopy, about 6 months after surgery. Patients were adults with ileal or ileocolonic Crohn's disease needing resection. Study results and caveats: Postoperative endoscopy occurred within one year, median approximately 7.5 months.

Some clones are missing from TCRdb's copy, which holds only in-frame ones; the method was immunoSEQ multiplex PCR. The top ten hold under 5% of the sample, which has approximately 14,000 clones, approximately 80% seen once. Sample: ileal tissue. The chain combines TRBV30 with TRBJ1-5; a weak D match, TRBD1 (6 bases). The receptor's source is an adult with Crohn's disease. The CDR3 sequence is CAWSSGGGNQPQHF. DNA of the CDR3: TGTGCCTGGAGTTCGGGGGGCGGGAATCAGCCCCAGCATTTT.